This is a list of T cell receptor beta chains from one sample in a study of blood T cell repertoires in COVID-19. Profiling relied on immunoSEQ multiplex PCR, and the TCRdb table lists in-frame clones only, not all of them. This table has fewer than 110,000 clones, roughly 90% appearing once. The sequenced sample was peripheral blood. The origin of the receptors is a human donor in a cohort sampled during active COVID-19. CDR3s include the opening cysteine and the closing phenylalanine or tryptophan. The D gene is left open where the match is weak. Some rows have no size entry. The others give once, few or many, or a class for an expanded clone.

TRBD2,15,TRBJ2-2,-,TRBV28,TGTGCCAGCACTATAGCGGGGGGGATCACCGGGGAGCTGTTTTTT,CASTIAGGITGELFF
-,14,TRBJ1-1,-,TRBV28,TGTGCCAGCAGTTTACTCCCTACGAACACTGAAGCTTTCTTT,CASSLLPTNTEAFF
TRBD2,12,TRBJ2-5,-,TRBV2,TGTGCCAGCAAAGCGGGAGGTGAGACCCAGTACTTC,CASKAGGETQYF
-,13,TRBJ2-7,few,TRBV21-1,TGTGCCAGCAGCATTGGGCTTACCTACGAGCAGTACTTC,CASSIGLTYEQYF
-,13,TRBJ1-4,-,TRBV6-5,TGTGCCAGCAGGGGGGAGGGGTATGAAAAACTGTTTTTT,CASRGEGYEKLFF
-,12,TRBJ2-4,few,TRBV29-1,TGCAGCGTTGAAGATCTTGAGAACATTCAGTACTTC,CSVEDLENIQYF
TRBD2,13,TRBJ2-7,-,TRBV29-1,TGCAGCGTGAATAGCGGGGGGGGATACGAGCAGTACTTC,CSVNSGGGYEQYF
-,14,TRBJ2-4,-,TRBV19,TGTGCCAGTAGTATACCCTCCGCCAAAAACATTCAGTACTTC,CASSIPSAKNIQYF
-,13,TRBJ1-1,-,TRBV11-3,TGTGCCAGCAGCTTAGATAGCGGGTCCACAGCTTTCTTT,CASSLDSGSTAFF
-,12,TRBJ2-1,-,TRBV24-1,TGTGCCACCAGTGAGACGGAGCGGCACCAGTTCTTC,CATSETERHQFF
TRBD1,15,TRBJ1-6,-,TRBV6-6,TGTGCCAGCAGCTGGGCGGGACAGGGTAATTCACCCCTCCACTTT,CASSWAGQGNSPLHF
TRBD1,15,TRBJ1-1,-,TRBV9,TGTGCCAGCAGCGCCGGGGACAGGGTGGGCACTGAAGCTTTCTTT,CASSAGDRVGTEAFF
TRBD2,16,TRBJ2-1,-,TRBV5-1,TGCGCCAGCAGCTTCCTTGCGGGGGTCTTTTACAATGAGCAGTTCTTC,CASSFLAGVFYNEQFF
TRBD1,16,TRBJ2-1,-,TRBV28,TGTGCCAGCAGTATAAACAGGGGGACTCGATCTACTGAGCAGTTCTTC,CASSINRGTRSTEQFF
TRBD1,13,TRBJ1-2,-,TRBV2,TGTGCCAGCAGTGAAAACAGGGGCGTTGGCTACACCTTC,CASSENRGVGYTF
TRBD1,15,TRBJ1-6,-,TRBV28,TGTGCCAGCAGCTACCGGACAGGGGAAAATTCACCCCTCCACTTT,CASSYRTGENSPLHF
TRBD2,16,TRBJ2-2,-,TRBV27,TGTGCCAGCAGTCCCCTGCTAGCGGAAAACACCGGGGAGCTGTTTTTT,CASSPLLAENTGELFF
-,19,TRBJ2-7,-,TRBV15,TGTGCCACCAGCAGAGGGGCATGGGCGAAGGACGGGGACTCCTACGAGCAGTACTTC,CATSRGAWAKDGDSYEQYF
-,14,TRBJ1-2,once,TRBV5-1,TGCGCCAGCAGCCCCGACAGCACCGACTATGGCTACACCTTC,CASSPDSTDYGYTF
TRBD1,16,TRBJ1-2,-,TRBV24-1,TGTGCCACCAGTGCCGGTTGGACAGGGCGTAACTATGGCTACACCTTC,CATSAGWTGRNYGYTF
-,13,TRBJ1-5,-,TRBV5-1,TGCGCCAGCAGCTTCACGGGGGATCAGCCCCAGCATTTT,CASSFTGDQPQHF
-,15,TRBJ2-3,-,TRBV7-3,TGTGCCAGCGGGGCTGGCGGAGGGAGCACAGATACGCAGTATTTT,CASGAGGGSTDTQYF
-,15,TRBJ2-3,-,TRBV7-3,TGTGCCAGCAGCCTGGTGCGAGGGCCGACAGATACGCAGTATTTT,CASSLVRGPTDTQYF
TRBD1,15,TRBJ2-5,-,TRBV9,TGTGCCAGCAGCGTAGTGGGGACAGGCCAAGAGACCCAGTACTTC,CASSVVGTGQETQYF
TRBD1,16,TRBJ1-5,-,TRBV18,TGTGCCAGCTCACCAAAGGGACAGGCGGGTAATCAGCCCCAGCATTTT,CASSPKGQAGNQPQHF
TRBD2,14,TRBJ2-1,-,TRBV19,TGTGCCAGTAAAACTAGCGGGAGGGCTGGCGAGCAGTTCTTC,CASKTSGRAGEQFF
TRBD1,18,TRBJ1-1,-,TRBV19,TGTGCCAGCCGATCGGGACAGGGCACCCTAATGAAGAACACTGAAGCTTTCTTT,CASRSGQGTLMKNTEAFF
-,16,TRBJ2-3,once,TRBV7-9,TGTGCCAGCAGCTCGCTTTACCCGGCGGGCACAGATACGCAGTATTTT,CASSSLYPAGTDTQYF
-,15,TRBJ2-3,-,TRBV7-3,TGTGCCAGCAGCTTAAGAGGAGGATACGTAGATACGCAGTATTTT,CASSLRGGYVDTQYF
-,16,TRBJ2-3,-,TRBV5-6,TGTGCCAGCAGCCGAACGGACTCCAACCCCACAGATACGCAGTATTTT,CASSRTDSNPTDTQYF
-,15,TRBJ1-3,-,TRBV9,TGTGCCAGCAGCGTAGAGGAGCGGGTTGGAAACACCATATATTTT,CASSVEERVGNTIYF
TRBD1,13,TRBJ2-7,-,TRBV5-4,TGTGCCAGCAGCCCGGACAGGGGCTACGAGCAGTACTTC,CASSPDRGYEQYF
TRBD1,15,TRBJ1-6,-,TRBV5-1,TGCGCCAGCAGCTCACAGGGGGAAGGGAATTCACCCCTCCACTTT,CASSSQGEGNSPLHF
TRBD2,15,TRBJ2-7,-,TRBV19,TGTGCCAGTAGTATGCAGGCGGGAGACTCCTACGAGCAGTACTTC,CASSMQAGDSYEQYF
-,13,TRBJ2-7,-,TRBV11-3,TGTGCCAGCAGCTTAGGGCCGGGGTACGAGCAGTACTTC,CASSLGPGYEQYF
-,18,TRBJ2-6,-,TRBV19,TGTGCCAGTAGTATACCTGGCAGGACAGTATCAGGGGCCAACGTCCTGACTTTC,CASSIPGRTVSGANVLTF
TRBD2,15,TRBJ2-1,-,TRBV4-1,TGCGCCAGCAGAAGGGGACTAGCGGGAAACAATGAGCAGTTCTTC,CASRRGLAGNNEQFF
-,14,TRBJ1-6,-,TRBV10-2,TGCGCCAGCAGTGATTTGGAGTTCAATTCACCCCTCCACTTT,CASSDLEFNSPLHF
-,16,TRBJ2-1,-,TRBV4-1,TGCGCCAGCAGCCAATATACTAGCACGGGAAGCCATGAGCAGTTCTTC,CASSQYTSTGSHEQFF
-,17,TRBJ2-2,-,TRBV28,TGTGCCAGCAGCTCGTGGCGGGGCCCAACGAACACCGGGGAGCTGTTTTTT,CASSSWRGPTNTGELFF
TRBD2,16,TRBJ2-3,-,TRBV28,TGTGCCAGCAGTTTATTAGCGGGGACTATGGTAGATACGCAGTATTTT,CASSLLAGTMVDTQYF
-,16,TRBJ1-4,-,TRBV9,TGTGCCAGCAGCGTAGGTGAGAGAACAGGCAGTGAAAAACTGTTTTTT,CASSVGERTGSEKLFF
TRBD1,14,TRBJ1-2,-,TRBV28,TGTGCCAGCAGTTACCTAGGACAGGGGGAAGGCTACACCTTC,CASSYLGQGEGYTF
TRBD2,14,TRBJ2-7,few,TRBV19,TGTGCCAGTAGTCCGGGACTAGCGGACTACGAGCAGTACTTC,CASSPGLADYEQYF
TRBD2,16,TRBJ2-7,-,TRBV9,TGTGCCAGCAGCCGGCTAGCGGGGGGGTTGTTCTACGAGCAGTACTTC,CASSRLAGGLFYEQYF
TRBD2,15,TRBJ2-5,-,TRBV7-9,TGTGCCAGCGGGGGGACTAGCGAGGTACAAGAGACCCAGTACTTC,CASGGTSEVQETQYF
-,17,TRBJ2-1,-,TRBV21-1,TGTGCCAGCAGCAAAGGACTAGCGGGAGATGGCTACAATGAGCAGTTCTTC,CASSKGLAGDGYNEQFF
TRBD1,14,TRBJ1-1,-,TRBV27,TGTGCCAGCAGTTTGATACAGGGGTCCACTGAAGCTTTCTTT,CASSLIQGSTEAFF
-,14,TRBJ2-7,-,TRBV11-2,TGTGCCAGCAGCTCTAACAGTTTTACCTACGAGCAGTACTTC,CASSSNSFTYEQYF
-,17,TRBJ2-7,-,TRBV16,TGTGCCAGCAGCCAATCTTTTGGCGAGGCCAGGACTTACGCGCAGTACTTC,CASSQSFGEARTYAQYF
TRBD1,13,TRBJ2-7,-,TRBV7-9,TGTGCCAGCAGCTTCTCGGACAGGGGGCAGCAGTACTTC,CASSFSDRGQQYF
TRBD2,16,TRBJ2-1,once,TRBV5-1,TGCGCCAGCAGCTTGGCCGGGGGGGCAATGGGTACTGAGCAGTTCTTC,CASSLAGGAMGTEQFF
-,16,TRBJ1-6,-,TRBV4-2,TGTGCCAGCAGCATCGATCCCGGGAGCAATAATTCACCCCTCCACTTT,CASSIDPGSNNSPLHF
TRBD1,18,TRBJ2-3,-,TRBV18,TGTGCCAGCTCACTTATGAACGGACAGGGCCCCTCCACAGATACGCAGTATTTT,CASSLMNGQGPSTDTQYF
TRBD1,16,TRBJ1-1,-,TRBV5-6,TGTGCCAGCAGCCCCGGGACAGGGAGATATGGCACTGAAGCTTTCTTT,CASSPGTGRYGTEAFF
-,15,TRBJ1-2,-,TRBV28,TGTGCCAGCAGTTCCCCGCGCGGGGGATACTATGGCTACACCTTC,CASSSPRGGYYGYTF
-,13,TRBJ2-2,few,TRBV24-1,TGTGCCACCAAATATAGCAACACCGGGGAGCTGTTTTTT,CATKYSNTGELFF
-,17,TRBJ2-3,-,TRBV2,TGTGCCAGCAGTCCCGGTACTACAATAAAAGACACAGATACGCAGTATTTT,CASSPGTTIKDTDTQYF
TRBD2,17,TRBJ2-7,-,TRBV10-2,TGCGCCAGCAGTGATGTCCCGAGCGGGACCATCTCCTACGAGCAGTACTTC,CASSDVPSGTISYEQYF